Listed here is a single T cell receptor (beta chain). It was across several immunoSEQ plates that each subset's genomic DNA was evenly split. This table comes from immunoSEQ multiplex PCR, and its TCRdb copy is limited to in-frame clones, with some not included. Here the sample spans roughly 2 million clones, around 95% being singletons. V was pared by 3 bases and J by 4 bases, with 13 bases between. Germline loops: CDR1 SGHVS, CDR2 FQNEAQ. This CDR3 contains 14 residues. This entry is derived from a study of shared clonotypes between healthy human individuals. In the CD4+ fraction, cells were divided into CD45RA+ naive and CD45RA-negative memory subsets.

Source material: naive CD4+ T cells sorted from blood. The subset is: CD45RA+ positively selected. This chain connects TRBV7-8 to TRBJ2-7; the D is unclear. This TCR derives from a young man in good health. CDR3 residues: CASSFSPPEYEQYF. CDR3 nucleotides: TGTGCCAGCAGCTTCTCGCCTCCCGAGTACGAGCAGTACTTC. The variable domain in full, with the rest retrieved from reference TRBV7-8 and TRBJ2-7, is GAGVSQSPRYKVAKRGQDVALRCDPISGHVSLFWYQQALGQGPEFLTYFQNEAQLDKSGLPSDRFFAERPEGSVSTLKIQRTQQEDSAVYLCASSFSPPEYEQYFGPGTRLTVT.